This T cell receptor beta chain derives from a study of PD-1 blockade in classical Hodgkin lymphoma. Between the trimmed V and J ends, which lost 4 bases and 1 base, there was a span of 13 bases. The V gene's germline CDR1 is SGHRS and CDR2 YFSETQ. This CDR3 comprises 15 residues. Time point defined: cycle 4 day 1 (C4D1), after six to seven weeks of nivolumab. Relapse was seen in all patients after autologous stem cell transplantation, and brentuximab vedotin exposure was variable. Study results and limitations: The study found that TCR diversity rose significantly by C4D1 in CD4+ but not CD8+ cells. Exclusion removed patients who began nivolumab under 1 year after ASCT. Differences between repertoires have undefined causes, possibly disease activity or prior therapy. Compared with healthy donors, newly diagnosed patients reportedly showed lower baseline TCR diversity.

A single count supports this clone. The antigen is not known. Profiling relied on immunoSEQ multiplex PCR, and the TCRdb table lists in-frame clones only, not all of them. Of 20,000 to 25,000 clones in the sample, more than 65% were seen once. V usage is TRBV5-1 and J usage is TRBJ2-3; D possibly corresponds to TRBD1 (7 bases). The sequencing here drew on peripheral blood mononuclear cells (PBMCs), taken before the fourth cycle of nivolumab. This receptor was identified in a human donor with classical Hodgkin lymphoma. The CDR3 here is CASSRRGDGTDTQYF. In DNA form, the CDR3 reads TGCGCCAGCAGCCGCAGGGGGGACGGCACAGATACGCAGTATTTT.